Presented here are 21 T cell receptor beta chains from one specimen sequenced in a study of cytomegalovirus exposure and HLA in healthy donors. The PCR was carried out with 60 Vbeta primers and 13 Jbeta primers. TCRdb's copy holds only in-frame clones and misses some; the assay was immunoSEQ multiplex PCR. The repertoire holds some 220,000 clones, with about 88% as singletons. Sequenced input: PBMCs. The receptor set was obtained from a girl aged 2 to 10 in good health and CMV-seronegative.

The gene calls are TRBV9 and TRBJ2-2; D might be TRBD2 (5 bases). Germline V gene data show CDR1 as SGDLS and CDR2 as YYNGEE. The CDR3 contains 16 residues. V shed 0 bases and J shed 3 bases, with 12 bases lying between them. The CDR3 is CASSVATLAHTGELFF. CDR3 bases: TGTGCCAGCAGCGTAGCTACCCTAGCCCACACCGGGGAGCTGTTTTTT.

The rearrangement links TRBV7-2 to TRBJ2-7; TRBD2 matches at 8 bases. CDR1 is SGHTA, CDR2 FQGNSA, per germline. The CDR3 consists of 12 residues. J gave up 4 bases and V 8 bases, and 4 bases lay outside the gene matches. The CDR3 reads CASERERYEQYF. The DNA for the CDR3 is TGTGCCAGCGAGCGGGAGAGGTACGAGCAGTACTTC. The entire variable domain, with the rest obtained from reference TRBV7-2 and TRBJ2-7, is as follows: GAGVSQSPSNKVTEKGKDVELRCDPISGHTALYWYRQSLGQGLEFLIYFQGNSAPDKSGLPSDRFSAERTGGSVSTLTIQRTQQEDSAVYLCASERERYEQYFGPGTRLTVT.

The J gene is TRBJ1-2, the V gene TRBV7-8; D perhaps matches TRBD1 (6 bases). There are 13 residues in the CDR3. Germline values: CDR1 SGHVS, CDR2 FQNEAQ. With 5 bases removed from V and 5 bases from J, the gap between germline ends came to 12 bases. The CDR3 sequence is CASSPGGAYGYTF. For the CDR3, the DNA is TGTGCCAGCAGCCCGGGGGGGGCTTATGGCTACACCTTC.

There are a few counts of this clone. The chain's CDR3 is CASSLKQGASSYEQYF. The CDR3 DNA sequence: TGTGCCAGCAGCCTAAAACAGGGGGCTAGCTCCTACGAGCAGTACTTC. The V call is TRBV27, the J call TRBJ2-7; 9 bases match TRBD1. V gave up 6 bases and J gave up 0 bases; unmatched junction bases: 9. The CDR3 has 16 residues. Germline CDR1 MNHEY, CDR2 SMNVEV (reference sequence).

This clone was recorded once. The CDR3 spells CASSYKNSPYEQYF. DNA of the CDR3: TGTGCCAGCAGCTACAAAAACAGCCCCTACGAGCAGTACTTC. This chain connects TRBV11-3 to TRBJ2-7, with unresolved D. This CDR3 has 14 residues. Germline lookup yields CDR1 SGHNT and CDR2 YENEEA. The V gene lost 4 bases and the J gene lost 2 bases, with 12 bases spanning the gap.

This chain joins TRBV7-6 and TRBJ2-3; TRBD2 matches 9 bases. V shed 4 bases and J 0 bases; nucleotides not matched to a gene: 8. The CDR3 is 17 amino acids. The germline V gene encodes CDR1 SGHVS and CDR2 FNYEAQ. The CDR3 bases are TGTGCCAGCAGCTGGAGCGGGGGGTCGTCTAGCACAGATACGCAGTATTTT. It codes for CASSWSGGSSSTDTQYF.

The chain combines TRBV10-3 with TRBJ2-7; D is unclear. Germline assignment: CDR1 ENHRY and CDR2 SYGVKD. V lost 11 bases and J 7 bases, leaving 15 bases between the germline ends. The CDR3 covers 11 residues. The CDR3 here is CASSNYQEQYF. The CDR3 DNA reads as TGTGCCTCGTCCAACTACCAGGAGCAGTACTTC.

The chain combines TRBV27 with TRBJ1-2, with 10 bases that match TRBD1. V gave up 4 bases and J gave up 5 bases; unmatched junction bases: 7. The CDR3 covers 15 residues. CDR1 and CDR2 from the germline V gene are MNHEY and SMNVEV (reference sequence). The CDR3 loop reads CASSSGTGEWYGYTF. CDR3 sequence (DNA): TGTGCCAGCAGTTCCGGGACAGGGGAATGGTATGGCTACACCTTC.

The chain combines TRBV27 with TRBJ2-3; TRBD2 agrees at 10 bases. CDR3 length: 14 residues. Germline-derived CDR1 and CDR2 are MNHEY and SMNVEV (reference sequence). Trimming removed 5 bases from V and 6 bases from J; junction bases left unmatched: 5. CDR3 sequence (DNA): TGTGCCAGCAGTCGAGCGGGGGGGCGGGATACGCAGTATTTT. Protein product: CASSRAGGRDTQYF.

The rearrangement joins TRBV7-2 to TRBJ2-2; TRBD1 might be the D (6 bases). Trimming removed 2 bases at V and 1 base at J, with 8 bases between. The CDR3 contains 15 residues. Germline V gene sequence: CDR1 SGHTA, CDR2 FQGNSA. The CDR3 region has the DNA TGTGCCAGCAGCTTAATGGGACAGAACACCGGGGAGCTGTTTTTT. It translates to CASSLMGQNTGELFF.

The chain recombines TRBV19 with TRBJ2-7; TRBD1 matches 7 bases. The CDR3 has 12 residues. Germline CDR1 reads LNHDA; CDR2 reads SQIVND (reference sequence). V was pared by 4 bases and J by 3 bases, with 0 bases of the junction left unmatched. The CDR3 DNA sequence: TGTGCCAGTAGTACAGGGGGCTACGAGCAGTACTTC. It codes for CASSTGGYEQYF.

The chain carries TRBV6-5 and TRBJ1-2; TRBD1 aligns across 7 bases. The CDR3 has 14 amino acids. V lost 5 bases and J lost 3; bases outside the gene matches: 6. Germline V gene data show CDR1 as MNHEY and CDR2 as SVGAGI. DNA for the CDR3: TGTGCCAGCAGTCGATCCGGGACAGACTATGGCTACACCTTC. Translated: CASSRSGTDYGYTF.

The chain links TRBV30 to TRBJ1-6; D gene unclear. The length of the CDR3 is 14 residues. Germline CDR1 reads GTSNPN; CDR2 reads SVGIG (reference sequence). V was shortened by 0 bases and J by 9 bases, with 12 bases between the two germline ends. Here the CDR3 DNA reads TGTGCCTGGAGTGTACTCCATTCGGGTTCACCCCTCCACTTT. It yields the protein CAWSVLHSGSPLHF. Full variable domain (rest looked up from reference TRBV30 and TRBJ1-6): SQTIHQWPATLVQPVGSPLSLECTVEGTSNPNLYWYRQAAGRGLQLLFYSVGIGQISSEVPQNLSASRPQDRQFILSSKKLLLSDSGFYLCAWSVLHSGSPLHFGNGTRLTVT.

This chain joins TRBV29-1 and TRBJ2-5, with 8 bases matching TRBD1. The V gene's germline CDR1 is SQVTM and CDR2 ANQGSEA. This CDR3 is 12 amino acids long. The ends lost 7 bases at V and 4 bases at J; junction bases unmatched: 5. The CDR3 sequence is CSADRVRETQYF. The CDR3 nucleotides are TGCAGCGCGGACAGGGTCAGAGAGACCCAGTACTTC. Together with reference TRBV29-1 and TRBJ2-5, the CDR3 gives the full variable domain: SAVISQKPSRDICQRGTSLTIQCQVDSQVTMMFWYRQQPGQSLTLIATANQGSEATYESGFVIDKFPISRPNLTFSTLTVSNMSPEDSSIYLCSADRVRETQYFGPGTRLLVL.

For the CDR3, the DNA is TGTGCCAGCAGCTTAACAGCGGGGGGACAGAAAGAGACCCAGTACTTC. This encodes CASSLTAGGQKETQYF. The chain carries TRBV7-8 and TRBJ2-5; 9 bases fit TRBD2. The V segment lost 2 bases and the J segment 3 bases; nucleotides outside the gene matches: 7. Per the germline V gene, CDR1 is SGHVS and CDR2 is FQNEAQ. This CDR3 is 16 amino acids long.

The rearrangement links TRBV6-5 to TRBJ2-3; possibly TRBD1 for D (6 bases). The CDR3 has 14 amino acids. V was cut by 6 bases and J by 0 bases, with 10 bases left in between. Germline V lookup: CDR1 MNHEY, CDR2 SVGAGI. CDR3: CASRRTASTDTQYF. The CDR3 DNA is TGTGCCAGCAGGCGGACAGCTAGCACAGATACGCAGTATTTT.

The rearrangement links TRBV5-1 to TRBJ2-7; D ambiguous. The germline V gene has CDR1 SGHRS and CDR2 YFSETQ. Trimming stripped 0 bases from V and 0 bases from J, with 13 bases between. The CDR3 covers 16 residues. CDR3: CASSLEGGMSSYEQYF. The CDR3 nucleotides read TGCGCCAGCAGCTTGGAAGGCGGCATGAGCTCCTACGAGCAGTACTTC.

The rearrangement links TRBV15 to TRBJ2-1, with D tentatively TRBD2 (6 bases). The CDR3 totals 13 residues. Trimming left V 5 bases short and J 3 bases short, with 8 bases between. Germline lookup yields CDR1 LNHNV and CDR2 YYDKDF (reference sequence). The CDR3: CATSEGLYNEQFF. The CDR3 nucleotides read TGTGCCACCAGCGAGGGACTCTACAATGAGCAGTTCTTC.

Turning to this clone: Different DNA sequences within this sample yield the same CDR3. The chain couples TRBV7-9 to TRBJ1-1, with 7 positions matching TRBD1. The V gene end was trimmed by 5 bases and the J gene end by 2 bases; junction bases not matched to a gene: 5. There are 14 residues in the CDR3. CDR1 is SEHNR and CDR2 is FQNEAQ in the germline V gene (reference sequence). The CDR3 protein is CASSPRTGNTEAFF. The DNA for the CDR3 is TGTGCCAGCAGCCCAAGGACAGGAAACACTGAAGCTTTCTTT.

This rearrangement joins TRBV2 to TRBJ2-1; possible D gene TRBD2, 5 bases. Trimming pared 6 bases from V and 0 bases from J, leaving 12 bases between. This CDR3 has 15 residues. The germline CDR1 and CDR2 sequences are SNHLY and FYNNEI. The CDR3 loop reads CASRGSHSSYNEQFF. CDR3 nucleotide sequence: TGTGCCAGCAGGGGGAGTCACAGCTCCTACAATGAGCAGTTCTTC.

J is TRBJ2-1 and V is TRBV10-2, with 10 positions matching TRBD1. The CDR3 runs to 15 residues. The V gene's germline CDR1 is WSHSY and CDR2 SAAADI. Trimming removed 7 bases from V and 3 bases from J; junction bases left unmatched: 6. The CDR3 spells CASTIRTGGYNEQFF. CDR3 DNA: TGCGCCAGCACCATCCGGACAGGGGGCTACAATGAGCAGTTCTTC.